The rows below give T cell receptor beta chains drawn from one sample of a study of response to subunit inactivated influenza vaccine. In TCRdb, the RT-PCR reads were re-called with MiXCR into one record per CDR3 protein. Here the sample spans about half a million distinct CDR3 sequences, about 10% being singletons. The source was PBMCs from blood, collected about 40 days after vaccination. These receptor sequences come from a man in his forties or fifties who received an inactivated influenza vaccine. The CDR3 runs from the conserved cysteine through the conserved F or W.

J,V,CDR3
TRBJ2-6,TRBV4-3,CASSQDGGLILGGASVLTF
TRBJ2-6,TRBV29-1,CSVESGKVAGANVLTF
TRBJ1-2,TRBV4-2,CASSQDVGGHSAYGYTF
TRBJ2-1,TRBV18,CASSPGTSGGMNEQFF
TRBJ2-3,TRBV29-1,CSARTPGRTDTQYF
TRBJ1-2,TRBV12-3/TRBV12-4,CASSLVPGFYGYTF
TRBJ2-7,TRBV20-1,CSATEFGGREQYF
TRBJ2-7,TRBV7-2,CASSLDRATTYEQYF
TRBJ2-7,TRBV10-3,CAIKREGYEQYF
TRBJ1-5,TRBV27,CASSPRDRFPYQPQHF
TRBJ2-7,TRBV4-3,CASSQDRTVLSEQYF
TRBJ1-2,TRBV7-2,CASSQATGGLYGYTF
TRBJ2-1,TRBV15,CATSRIKGYNEQFF
TRBJ2-7,TRBV12-3/TRBV12-4,CASSLGDYSYEQYF
TRBJ2-1,TRBV5-1,CASRGNAGGAYNEQFF
TRBJ1-1,TRBV7-9,CASSAGGPPGDTEAFF
TRBJ2-7,TRBV27,CASSLTPPHEQYF
TRBJ2-3,TRBV29-1,CSVDSGSTDTQYF
TRBJ1-6,TRBV4-1,CASSQSTGFYNSPLHF
TRBJ1-1,TRBV29-1,CSAVDRGMNTEAFF